The clone carrying this T cell receptor (beta chain) was counted between two and nine times. This sample stems from a study of molecular identifiers for immune sequencing clone quantification. Germline loops: CDR1 LNHDA, CDR2 SQIVND (reference sequence). Trimming cost V 1 base and J 6 bases, with 13 bases left between them. CDR3 size: 15 residues. Sorting recovered naive CD8 T cells on a CD8+CD4-CCR7+CD45RA+ profile. Methods described previously were used for bulk TCR libraries, and listed TCR primers were applied. Via MiXCR, TCRdb re-called the PCR reads, giving one row per CDR3 protein. The repertoire includes about 630,000 distinct CDR3 sequences, 25% of them detected once, and roughly 0.83% sits in the top ten.

The TCR sequence derives from a human donor in good health. Some libraries in this study had Jurkat cell RNA spiked in. The chain links TRBV19 to TRBJ2-4; D possibly corresponds to TRBD1 (6 bases). Specimen: naive CD8+ T cells from blood, with Jurkat cell RNA spiked in. Noted subset: FACS-sorted CD8+CD4-CCR7+CD45RA+ naive T cells. The CDR3 DNA reads TGTGCCAGTAGTATAGGAGTCGGGACACTAAACATTCAGTACTTC. Its translation is CASSIGVGTLNIQYF.